The present T cell receptor (beta chain) was sequenced within a study of somatic mutations in cytotoxic T cells in rheumatoid arthritis. At the level of the study: Before any treatment began, more than 25 ml EDTA peripheral blood was collected from patients right after diagnosis. Study findings and constraints: Unknown were the antigen targets of the expanded CD8+ clones. A slight TRBV07 underrepresentation in rheumatoid arthritis patients was reported without multiple-comparison adjustment.

The germline V gene has CDR1 SNHLY and CDR2 FYNNEI. CDR3 size: 15 residues. Deletions cut 2 bases from V and 6 bases from J, with 14 bases between. Only one count was recorded for this clone. Its antigen is unidentified. Only in-frame clones appear in the TCRdb table, and some are missing; sequencing was by immunoSEQ multiplex PCR. This table holds some 14,000 clones, 82% found once. The sequence was obtained from an adult with rheumatoid arthritis. The sequenced sample consisted of CD8+ T cells sorted from blood. The chain employs TRBV2 and TRBJ1-5, with D maybe TRBD1 (5 bases). The chain's CDR3 is CASSEIGKGTQPQHF. CDR3 nucleotides: TGTGCCAGCAGTGAAATAGGGAAGGGGACTCAGCCCCAGCATTTT.